This T cell receptor (beta chain) came from a study of shared clonotypes between healthy human individuals. For the study at large: The people who gave samples were two women and three men aged 18 to 49.

Generated by immunoSEQ multiplex PCR, the TCRdb table keeps only in-frame clones and is missing some. This table holds roughly 2,300,000 clones, 85% to 95% found once. Germline-derived CDR1 and CDR2 are SGHRS and YFSETQ. CDR3 length: 14 amino acids. Trimming removed 6 bases from V and 3 bases from J; junction bases left unmatched: 5. The source of this sequence is a young man in good health. Some clones in this sample may be carry-over from other donors' samples. The specimen was naive CD4+ T cells from PBMCs. Subset denoted: CD45RA+ positively selected. The chain joins TRBV5-1 to TRBJ2-3; 9 nucleotides line up with TRBD1. CDR3 DNA sequence: TGCGCCAGCACCCCGGGACAGGGAACAGATACGCAGTATTTT. Translated, it gives CASTPGQGTDTQYF.